Listed below are T cell receptor beta chains from one sample, sequenced in a study of OX40 agonist ivuxolimab in advanced cancers. Only in-frame clones appear in the TCRdb table, and some are missing; sequencing was by immunoSEQ multiplex PCR. The sample has about 79,000 clones, roughly 94% seen once. The specimen comprised CD4+ or CD8+ T cells sorted from blood, sampled in a trial of the OX40 agonist ivuxolimab. The receptors shown here come from an adult with an advanced solid tumor such as melanoma, head and neck, liver or kidney cancer. CDR3s include the opening cysteine and the closing phenylalanine or tryptophan. Each record gives: clone size, J gene, V gene, CDR3 protein. The listing skips clone size in some rows; elsewhere it reads once, few, many or a size class.

clone size: once; J gene: TRBJ2-3; V gene: TRBV28; CDR3 protein: CASHSTGTDTQYF
clone size: .; J gene: TRBJ1-1; V gene: TRBV4-1; CDR3 protein: CASSFGAMNTEAFF
clone size: .; J gene: TRBJ2-1; V gene: TRBV7-8; CDR3 protein: CASSLATSGGLSEQFF
clone size: .; J gene: TRBJ2-4; V gene: TRBV13; CDR3 protein: CASSFQVEAPKNIQYF
clone size: .; J gene: TRBJ1-1; V gene: TRBV5-4; CDR3 protein: CASSFRGNTEAFF
clone size: .; J gene: TRBJ2-2; V gene: TRBV7-2; CDR3 protein: CASSPHRPGELFF
clone size: .; J gene: TRBJ2-7; V gene: TRBV4-3; CDR3 protein: CASSQETGYEQYF
clone size: .; J gene: TRBJ1-1; V gene: TRBV13; CDR3 protein: CASSSTSYTEAFF
clone size: .; J gene: TRBJ1-1; V gene: TRBV11-2; CDR3 protein: CASSPWTGNTEAFF
clone size: .; J gene: TRBJ1-4; V gene: TRBV6-5; CDR3 protein: CASSYSIANNEKLFF
clone size: .; J gene: TRBJ1-1; V gene: TRBV28; CDR3 protein: CASGGQVEAFF
clone size: .; J gene: TRBJ2-5; V gene: TRBV4-1; CDR3 protein: CASSQDYLVGETQYF
clone size: once; J gene: TRBJ1-1; V gene: TRBV30; CDR3 protein: CAWSVPSFGYTEAFF
clone size: once; J gene: TRBJ1-1; V gene: TRBV6-6; CDR3 protein: CASITLRQEAFF
clone size: .; J gene: TRBJ2-7; V gene: TRBV7-6; CDR3 protein: CASSLGDGYEQYF
clone size: few; J gene: TRBJ2-5; V gene: TRBV7-3; CDR3 protein: CASSATGLRQETQYF
clone size: once; J gene: TRBJ1-1; V gene: TRBV5-1; CDR3 protein: CASSLARANTEAFF